This T cell receptor beta chain was retrieved from a study of vaccination and CD4 T cells after COVID-19. Looking at the study overall: From HCoV-229E, HCoV-OC43, HCoV-NL63 and SARS-CoV-2, overlapping spike peptides were used to stimulate the cells.

V trimming: 4 bases; J trimming: 1 base; junction bases outside the gene matches: 3. This CDR3 is built from 14 residues. Germline CDR1 and CDR2: SGHNT and YYREEE (reference sequence). General study findings and limits: Among those convalescent, a median about 85% of reactive clones emerged solely post-vaccination.

Treatment indicated: roughly ten-day PBMC culture with coronavirus spike peptide pools or control peptides (ViraFEST assay). Researchers used the Oncomine TCR Beta short-read assay to sequence DNA from cultured CD4+ T cells. Using the QIAamp micro DNA kit, genomic DNA was extracted from the CD4+ T cells that had been cultured. One entry per CDR3 protein results from TCRdb running MiXCR on the PCR reads. This table has around 13,000 distinct CDR3 sequences, around 53% appearing once. As for this clonotype: Its target is unknown.

Sequenced material: CD4+ T cells from blood, cultured in vitro. The rearrangement uses TRBV5-4 and TRBJ2-3, with 7 bases identical to TRBD2. This clonotype originated in a human donor who had recovered from COVID-19. CDR3 nucleotide sequence: TGTGCCAGCAGCGGAGGACTAGGCACAGATACGCAGTATTTT. This gives the protein CASSGGLGTDTQYF.